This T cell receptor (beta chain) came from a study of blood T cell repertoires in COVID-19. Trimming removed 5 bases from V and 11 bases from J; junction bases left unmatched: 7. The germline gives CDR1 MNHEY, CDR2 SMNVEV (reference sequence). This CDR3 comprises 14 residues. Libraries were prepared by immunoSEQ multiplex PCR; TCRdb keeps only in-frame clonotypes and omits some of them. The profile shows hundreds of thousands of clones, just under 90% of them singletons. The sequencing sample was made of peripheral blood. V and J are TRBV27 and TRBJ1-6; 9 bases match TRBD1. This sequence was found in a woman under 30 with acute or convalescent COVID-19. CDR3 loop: CASSTTGGRTPLHF. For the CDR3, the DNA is TGTGCCAGCAGTACCACAGGGGGCCGAACACCCCTCCACTTT.